One sample yielded the 20 T cell receptor beta chains listed below, sequenced in a study of technical replicates of blood from a handful of donors. TCRdb keeps only in-frame clones here, not all; method: immunoSEQ multiplex PCR. The table records approximately 97,000 clones, 90% to 97% of them present only once. Sequencing was carried out using T cells isolated from PBMCs. These receptors were obtained from a human donor in good health.

The gene calls are TRBV27 and TRBJ2-4, with 8 positions matching TRBD1. Trimming removed 4 bases from V and 8 bases from J; junction bases left unmatched: 10. There are 15 residues in the CDR3. Germline lookup yields CDR1 MNHEY and CDR2 SMNVEV (reference sequence). The CDR3 region has the DNA TGTGCCAGCAGTTCTAGGATCGAGACAGGGGACATTCAGTACTTC. This translates into CASSSRIETGDIQYF.

The V call is TRBV21-1, the J call TRBJ2-1; the D segment call TRBD2 is taken from the table without a DNA check. TRBV21-1 constitutes a pseudogene. The CDR3 is made up of 15 amino acids. The CDR3 sequence: CASSKRRVSSNEQFF. The CDR3 DNA reads as TGTGCCAGCAGCAAAAGGAGGGTATCTAGCAATGAGCAGTTCTTC.

The chain is built from TRBV5-1 and TRBJ2-5; D possibly corresponds to TRBD2 (6 bases). Germline CDR1 SGHRS, CDR2 YFSETQ. The ends were cut back, 1 base at V and 4 bases at J, with 11 bases in the middle. This CDR3 is built from 14 residues. DNA for the CDR3: TGCGCCAGCAGCTTGACGAGGGGAGGAGAGACCCAGTACTTC. Protein: CASSLTRGGETQYF.

V is TRBV15 and J is TRBJ1-1; 12 bases fit TRBD1. The CDR3 spans 17 residues. Germline CDR1 is LNHNV and CDR2 is YYDKDF (reference sequence). The V segment lost 5 bases and the J segment 4 bases; nucleotides outside the gene matches: 11. The CDR3 region has the DNA TGTGCCACCAGCGGGGACAGGGGGCCGTTTAGTGGCACTGAAGCTTTCTTT. Amino acids: CATSGDRGPFSGTEAFF.

The rearrangement joins TRBV27 to TRBJ2-3; 12 bases match TRBD2. Germline values: CDR1 MNHEY, CDR2 SMNVEV (reference sequence). The CDR3 is 19 residues long. The junction had 11 bases not matched to a gene; V was cut back by 4 bases and J by 0 bases. The CDR3 is CASSYGGLAGGRSTDTQYF. The CDR3 DNA reads TGTGCCAGCAGTTACGGGGGTCTAGCGGGAGGGAGAAGCACAGATACGCAGTATTTT.

This clone was seen just once. The rearrangement links TRBV4-1 to TRBJ2-2; 12 nucleotides match TRBD2. The V gene's germline CDR1 is MGHRA and CDR2 YSYEKL. V was pared by 6 bases and J by 7 bases, with 6 bases of the junction left unmatched. The length of the CDR3 is 15 residues. The CDR3 loop is CASRQTSGSVGELFF. DNA for the CDR3: TGCGCCAGCAGACAGACTAGCGGGAGCGTCGGGGAGCTGTTTTTT.

The J gene is TRBJ1-4, the V gene TRBV19, with 9 positions matching TRBD1. The CDR3 spans 17 residues. With 6 bases clipped from V and 7 bases from J, the junction kept 15 bases outside the gene matches. Germline V gives CDR1 LNHDA, CDR2 SQIVND (reference sequence). This CDR3 is CASRPEGTGTLREKLFF. The CDR3 region has the DNA TGTGCCAGTAGGCCAGAGGGGACAGGGACTTTGCGTGAAAAACTGTTTTTT.

The chain links TRBV29-1 to TRBJ1-1; the D gene is possibly TRBD1 (5 bases). V shed 6 bases and J shed 5 bases, with 16 bases lying between them. The CDR3 runs 13 residues. Per the germline V gene, CDR1 is SQVTM and CDR2 is ANQGSEA. The DNA of the CDR3 is TGCAGCGTCCGGGAGGGAGGGGAGACTGAAGCTTTCTTT. Translation gives CSVREGGETEAFF.

The J gene is TRBJ1-5, the V gene TRBV19; D call uncertain. The CDR3 totals 13 residues. The germline V gene encodes CDR1 LNHDA and CDR2 SQIVND (reference sequence). Trimming stripped 5 bases from V and 7 bases from J, with 12 bases between. The DNA of the CDR3 is TGTGCCAGTAGTCCCGCGGGGTACCAGCCCCAGCATTTT. Protein: CASSPAGYQPQHF.

This clone has only one observation. The chain combines TRBV6-4 with TRBJ2-7; D may be TRBD1 (5 bases). The CDR3 extends over 15 amino acids. Germline-derived CDR1 and CDR2 are MRHNA and SNTAGT. Trimming left V 3 bases short and J 1 base short, with 13 bases between. DNA for the CDR3: TGTGCCAGCAGTGAGTCAGGGTCACCGTCCTACGAGCAGTACTTC. Translating it yields CASSESGSPSYEQYF.

V usage is TRBV30 and J usage is TRBJ2-3; 12 positions match TRBD2. The V gene end was trimmed by 3 bases and the J gene end by 2 bases; junction bases not matched to a gene: 3. CDR3 length equals 15 residues. The germline V gene encodes CDR1 GTSNPN and CDR2 SVGIG (reference sequence). CDR3 in amino acids: CAWRGLAGITDTQYF. The CDR3 DNA sequence: TGTGCCTGGAGAGGACTAGCGGGAATCACAGATACGCAGTATTTT.

The gene calls are TRBV7-9 and TRBJ2-7; D possibly corresponds to TRBD2 (6 bases). Germline loops: CDR1 SEHNR, CDR2 FQNEAQ (reference sequence). Trimming cost V 3 bases and J 2 bases, with 11 bases left between them. The CDR3 is 14 residues long. CDR3 sequence: CASSFVLAAYEQYF. Here the CDR3 DNA reads TGTGCCAGCAGCTTCGTACTAGCCGCCTACGAGCAGTACTTC.

The CDR3 coding sequence is TGCGCCAGCAGCATACGGACAGGGCTAGGAAACACCATATATTTT. It is translated as CASSIRTGLGNTIYF. The V call is TRBV5-1, the J call TRBJ1-3; 8 positions agree with TRBD1. V lost 4 bases and J lost 4; bases outside the gene matches: 7. Germline V lookup: CDR1 SGHRS, CDR2 YFSETQ. The CDR3 has 15 amino acids.

This sequence joins TRBV28 and TRBJ2-7; 10 bases are shared with TRBD2. This CDR3 spans 17 amino acids. Germline CDR1 and CDR2: MDHEN and SYDVKM. Trimming at V came to 3 bases and at J to 3 bases, leaving 11 bases not matched to a gene. The DNA for the CDR3 is TGTGCCAGCAGTTTTGAGGGAGCGGGAGGGTCTTTCTACGAGCAGTACTTC. Residues: CASSFEGAGGSFYEQYF.

V is TRBV19 and J is TRBJ1-2; D might be TRBD1 (5 bases). Trimming took 4 bases from V and 4 from J, leaving 10 bases between them. This CDR3 comprises 13 residues. Germline V CDR1 and CDR2: LNHDA, SQIVND (reference sequence). The CDR3 region is CASSRSGSYGYTF. In DNA, the CDR3 is TGTGCCAGTAGTAGGTCAGGGTCCTATGGCTACACCTTC.

There are a few counts of this clone. This chain connects TRBV6-5 to TRBJ1-1, with 7 bases fitting TRBD1. V lost 6 bases and J lost 2; bases outside the gene matches: 6. From germline, CDR1 is MNHEY and CDR2 SVGAGI. This CDR3 is 14 amino acids long. Here the CDR3 reads CASRTRQGNTEAFF. CDR3 DNA: TGTGCCAGCAGGACCCGACAGGGAAACACTGAAGCTTTCTTT.

This chain connects TRBV28 to TRBJ2-7, with a tentative D call TRBD2 (6 bases). Germline loops: CDR1 MDHEN, CDR2 SYDVKM. The CDR3 spans 18 residues. Trimming stripped 4 bases from V and 6 bases from J, with 28 bases between. CDR3 DNA sequence: TGTGCCAGCAGTTCCCGCCTGTTGCGGACTACCTTTACGATCGAGCAGTACTTC. It is translated as CASSSRLLRTTFTIEQYF.

The rearrangement joins TRBV27 to TRBJ2-7; 7 bases line up with TRBD2. The germline gives CDR1 MNHEY, CDR2 SMNVEV (reference sequence). After removal of 3 bases from V and 5 bases from J, the junction contained 1 base not matched to a gene. The CDR3 is 12 amino acids. The CDR3, as DNA: TGTGCCAGCAGTTTTGCGGGGGACGAGCAGTACTTC. Translating it yields CASSFAGDEQYF.

This chain joins TRBV19 and TRBJ2-2; 8 bases map to TRBD2. Germline V gives CDR1 LNHDA, CDR2 SQIVND (reference sequence). Trimming cost V 6 bases and J 7 bases; bases outside gene matches: 10. The CDR3 contains 15 residues. Written as DNA, the CDR3 is TGTGCCAGTAGAGGACAGTACGCGGGGGGCGGGGAGCTGTTTTTT. This encodes CASRGQYAGGGELFF. The whole variable domain, remainder taken from reference TRBV19 and TRBJ2-2, is DGGITQSPKYLFRKEGQNVTLSCEQNLNHDAMYWYRQDPGQGLRLIYYSQIVNDFQKGDIAEGYSVSREKKESFPLTVTSAQKNPTAFYLCASRGQYAGGGELFFGEGSRLTVL.

The chain recombines TRBV7-6 with TRBJ2-1; 10 bases fit TRBD2. Germline V CDR1 and CDR2: SGHVS, FNYEAQ. V gave up 4 bases and J gave up 6 bases; unmatched junction bases: 9. The CDR3 is made up of 16 amino acids. The CDR3 is CASSSAGIAGGNEQFF. DNA for the CDR3: TGTGCCAGCAGCTCCGCCGGGATAGCGGGAGGCAATGAGCAGTTCTTC.